This is a list of T cell receptor beta chains from one sample in a study of blood T cell repertoires in COVID-19. Repertoires were generated with immunoSEQ multiplex PCR, while TCRdb's copy carries only in-frame clones and drops some. The table has 470,000 or so clones, roughly 89% seen once. The sequenced sample consisted of peripheral blood. The receptors here all came from a woman aged 25 to 39 with acute or convalescent COVID-19. Both conserved end residues are part of each CDR3. D genes are given only for firm matches. Some rows have no size entry. The others give once, few or many, or a class for an expanded clone.

>TRBJ2-1|-|TRBV18|-
TGTGCCAGCTCACTTTCCCAGTACAATGAGCAGTTCTTC
CASSLSQYNEQFF
>TRBJ1-2|-|TRBV2|TRBD1
TGTGCCAGCAGTGAAAGGGGACAGGGATCCGGGGATGGCTACACCTTC
CASSERGQGSGDGYTF
>TRBJ2-7|-|TRBV27|TRBD2
TGTGCCAGCGGAAAGGCCGGGGGGGTCCACGAGCAGTACTTC
CASGKAGGVHEQYF
>TRBJ2-7|-|TRBV5-6|TRBD1
TGTGCCAGCAGCCAACTCCGGGACAGGTCCTACGAGCAGTACTTC
CASSQLRDRSYEQYF
>TRBJ2-4|few|TRBV19|TRBD2
TGTGCCAGTAGTATAGTCGGGGGGGGCGGCAAAAACATTCAGTACTTC
CASSIVGGGGKNIQYF
>TRBJ2-1|-|TRBV29-1|-
TGCAGCGTTGAAAGACAGACCAATGAGCAGTTCTTC
CSVERQTNEQFF
>TRBJ2-2|-|TRBV3-1/TRBV3-2|-
TGTGCCAGCAGCCGAACGACTAGTGTTAACACCGGGGAGCTGTTTTTT
CASSRTTSVNTGELFF
>TRBJ1-5|once|TRBV30|-
TGTGCCTGGAGTCGCAACTATCCATCCAATCAGCCCCAGCATTTT
CAWSRNYPSNQPQHF
>TRBJ1-5|-|TRBV7-8|-
TGTGCCAGCAGTCTAAGCACAGGTAGCAATCAGCCCCAGCATTTT
CASSLSTGSNQPQHF
>TRBJ2-7|-|TRBV28|-
TGTGCCACCCGGGGAGGATCCTACGAGCAGTACTTC
CATRGGSYEQYF
>TRBJ2-1|-|TRBV4-2|-
TGTGCCAGCAGTATCCCCGGGACTGCTTTCAATGAGCAGTTCTTC
CASSIPGTAFNEQFF
>TRBJ1-3|-|TRBV4-3|TRBD1
TGCGCCAGCAGCCATGACAGGGGATCTGGAAACACCATATATTTT
CASSHDRGSGNTIYF
>TRBJ2-1|-|TRBV3-1/TRBV3-2|-
TGTGCCAGCAGTTACAGGGAGAATGAGCAGTTCTTC
CASSYRENEQFF
>TRBJ2-7|once|TRBV27|TRBD1
TGTGCCAGCAGTCGATACAGGGGACAGCAGTACTTC
CASSRYRGQQYF
>TRBJ1-1|-|TRBV18|-
TGTGCCAGCTCATTACTGAAGAACACTGAAGCTTTCTTT
CASSLLKNTEAFF
>TRBJ1-1|-|TRBV7-9|-
TGTGCCAGCAGCCCCTCGGGGAGGGAAGCTTTCTTT
CASSPSGREAFF
>TRBJ1-2|-|TRBV10-3|-
TGTGCCATCAGTGATCTGATCAGGGCAGACTATGGCTACACCTTC
CAISDLIRADYGYTF
>TRBJ2-2|-|TRBV2|-
TGTGCCAGCAGCTGGGGGACAAACACCGGGGAGCTGTTTTTT
CASSWGTNTGELFF